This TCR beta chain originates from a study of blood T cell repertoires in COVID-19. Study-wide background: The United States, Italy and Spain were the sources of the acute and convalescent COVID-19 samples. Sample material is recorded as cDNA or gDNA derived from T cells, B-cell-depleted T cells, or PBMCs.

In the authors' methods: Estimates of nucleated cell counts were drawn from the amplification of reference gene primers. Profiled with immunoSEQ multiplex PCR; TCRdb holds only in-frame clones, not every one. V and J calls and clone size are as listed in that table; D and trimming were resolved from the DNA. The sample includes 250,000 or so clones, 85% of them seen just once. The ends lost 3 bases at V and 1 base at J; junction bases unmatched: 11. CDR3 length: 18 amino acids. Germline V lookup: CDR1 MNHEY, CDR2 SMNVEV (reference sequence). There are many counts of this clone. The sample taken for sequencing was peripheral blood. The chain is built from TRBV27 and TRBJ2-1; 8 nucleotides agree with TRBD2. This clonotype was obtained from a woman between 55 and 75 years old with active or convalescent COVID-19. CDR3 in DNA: TGTGCCAGCAGTTTCCCTCTGGTTAGCGGGACTTCCTACAATGAGCAGTTCTTC. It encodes CASSFPLVSGTSYNEQFF.